The subject of this entry is one T cell receptor beta chain. The antigen is undetermined. These data belong to a study of beta chain features in type 1 diabetes. Study observations and caveats: Shorter TCRB CDR3s, moderately but significantly so, were found in Type 1 diabetes patients in all four CD4+ subsets.

Germline V gives CDR1 KGHSH, CDR2 LQKENI. The CDR3 totals 14 residues. Trimming removed 0 bases at V and 4 bases at J, with 7 bases between. As every portion of the isolated RNA was reverse transcribed, the sequencing read expressed TCRB transcripts. Sequenced by immunoSEQ multiplex PCR; TCRdb stores in-frame clones only, minus some. The sample shows about 700,000 clones, around an eighth of them seen only once. The chain joins TRBV18 to TRBJ1-3; D gene uncertain. Sequencing used naive CD4+ T cells from blood. The receptor was isolated from a man younger than 30 with type 1 diabetes. The chain's CDR3 is CASSPPVLGNTIYF. Written as DNA, the CDR3 is TGTGCCAGCTCACCACCGGTTCTGGGAAACACCATATATTTT.